This passage covers 10 T cell receptor beta chains from one sample sequenced in a study of T cells after yellow fever vaccination. TCRdb called the 5' RACE reads again in MiXCR, with one record for every CDR3 protein. The sample consists of 110,000 to 150,000 distinct CDR3 sequences, approximately 6.6% of them appearing once. Sequences were derived from CD4+ T cells sorted from PBMCs, sampled 10 days after the yellow fever booster vaccination. The receptors here all came from a young man who received the YFV17D yellow fever vaccine.

At least ten counts were recorded for this clonotype. This chain links TRBV5-1 with TRBJ2-2, with 7 positions matching TRBD1. The CDR3 is 14 amino acids. V lost 2 bases, J lost 6 bases, and 4 bases stayed unmatched. Germline CDR1 and CDR2: SGHRS and YFSETQ. The CDR3 region is CASSFDRAAGELFF. The CDR3 DNA reads as TGCGCCAGCAGCTTCGACAGGGCCGCCGGGGAGCTGTTTTTT.

In this sample, this clonotype turned up many times. This chain uses TRBV7-2 with TRBJ2-3; weak D call: TRBD2 (6 bases). V lost 7 bases and J lost 2, with 13 bases in between. CDR3 length equals 14 residues. Germline CDR1 is SGHTA and CDR2 is FQGNSA. The CDR3 protein is CASKATRDTDTQYF. The DNA of the CDR3 is TGTGCCAGCAAGGCCACGCGGGACACAGATACGCAGTATTTT.

This clonotype came up a few times. The chain couples TRBV29-1 to TRBJ2-1; 7 nucleotides align to TRBD1. With V trimmed by 8 bases and J by 6 bases, 7 bases remained unmatched. The CDR3 is 12 residues long. CDR1 and CDR2 (germline): SQVTM, ANQGSEA. In nucleotides, the CDR3 is TGCAGCTCCACGACAGGGTTCAATGAGCAGTTCTTC. Translating it yields CSSTTGFNEQFF.

The chain links TRBV28 to TRBJ2-7, with a possible D match to TRBD2 (6 bases). The germline V gene encodes CDR1 MDHEN and CDR2 SYDVKM. The V and J ends lost 3 bases and 0 bases respectively, with 12 bases between them. The CDR3 length is 15 residues. The CDR3 nucleotides read TGTGCCAGCAGTTTTGGGAGGAGTTACTCCTACGAGCAGTACTTC. Amino acids: CASSFGRSYSYEQYF.

This chain connects TRBV10-3 to TRBJ2-7; TRBD1 matches at 7 bases. With V trimmed by 0 bases and J by 1 base, 6 bases remained unmatched. This CDR3 region has 16 residues. CDR1 ENHRY and CDR2 SYGVKD come from the germline V gene. CDR3 amino acids: CAISESRTGRSYEQYF. The CDR3 DNA reads TGTGCCATCAGTGAGTCCCGGACAGGAAGATCCTACGAGCAGTACTTC.

This clonotype has only a few counts. The chain combines TRBV7-2 with TRBJ2-5, with unresolved D. Germline CDR1 reads SGHTA; CDR2 reads FQGNSA. Deletions cut 2 bases from V and 5 bases from J, with 12 bases between. CDR3 length: 14 amino acids. The CDR3 region has the DNA TGTGCCAGCAGCTTATCTCAGGATCTGGAGACCCAGTACTTC. This translates into CASSLSQDLETQYF.

This clonotype appeared a few times. CDR3 region: CASSLVGQARYGYTF. In DNA, the CDR3 is TGTGCCAGCAGCTTGGTGGGACAGGCGCGGTATGGCTACACCTTC. V gene TRBV5-4 combines with J gene TRBJ1-2; TRBD1 matches at 8 bases. The trim removed 0 bases at V and 5 bases at J, leaving 6 bases unmatched. Looked up from germline, CDR1 is SGHNT and CDR2 is YYREEE (reference sequence). This CDR3 contains 15 residues.

This clonotype was seen at least ten times. The genes are TRBV15 and TRBJ2-1; D is undetermined. The CDR3 contains 15 residues. Germline CDR1 is LNHNV and CDR2 is YYDKDF (reference sequence). With 5 bases removed from V and 7 bases from J, the gap between germline ends came to 18 bases. The CDR3 reads CATSLDRVSWNEQFF. The CDR3, as DNA: TGTGCCACCAGCCTAGACCGGGTTTCGTGGAATGAGCAGTTCTTC. The variable domain in full, with the rest retrieved from reference TRBV15 and TRBJ2-1, is DAMVIQNPRYQVTQFGKPVTLSCSQTLNHNVMYWYQQKSSQAPKLLFHYYDKDFNNEADTPDNFQSRRPNTSFCFLDIRSPGLGDTAMYLCATSLDRVSWNEQFFGPGTRLTVL.

This clonotype came up many times. This rearrangement joins TRBV11-2 to TRBJ2-1; 9 nucleotides match TRBD2. With V trimmed by 4 bases and J by 9 bases, 7 bases remained unmatched. Per germline, CDR1 SGHAT and CDR2 FQNNGV. The CDR3 length is 14 residues. CDR3 protein: CASSWTGLASEQFF. The CDR3 DNA reads as TGTGCCAGCAGCTGGACAGGACTAGCGTCTGAGCAGTTCTTC.

This clonotype was counted many times. V and J are TRBV6-2 or TRBV6-3 and TRBJ1-5; 7 bases match TRBD1. J lost 6 bases, V lost 5 bases, and 16 bases had no gene match. The CDR3 is 17 amino acids. The germline V gene encodes CDR1 MNHEY and CDR2 SVGEGT. Written as DNA, the CDR3 is TGTGCCAGCAGTACCAACACAATCAGGGGGGTAGGTCAGCCCCAGCATTTT. Protein: CASSTNTIRGVGQPQHF.